The rows below give T cell receptor beta chains drawn from one sample of a study of blood T cell repertoires in COVID-19. The assay was immunoSEQ multiplex PCR, and TCRdb's table has in-frame clones only and misses some. Among approximately 130,000 clones listed, just under 85% were seen once. The sequenced sample was peripheral blood. Every receptor here comes from a human donor in a cohort sampled during active COVID-19. Each CDR3 is given with its conserved first and last residue. A D gene is named only where the DNA matches it firmly. Clone size, where shown, is once, few, many, or a class for clones that have expanded.

cdr3_length: 13; j_call: TRBJ2-1; clone_size: .; v_call: TRBV12-3/TRBV12-4; d_call: .; cdr3_aa: CASSMRGQEEQFF; cdr3_nt: TGTGCCAGCAGTATGCGGGGGCAAGAAGAGCAGTTCTTC
cdr3_length: 14; j_call: TRBJ2-1; clone_size: .; v_call: TRBV6-6; d_call: TRBD2; cdr3_aa: CAATSSGGAHEQFF; cdr3_nt: TGTGCCGCCACCTCTAGCGGGGGGGCACATGAGCAGTTCTTC
cdr3_length: 14; j_call: TRBJ2-2; clone_size: once; v_call: TRBV9; d_call: .; cdr3_aa: CASSVGGRTGELFF; cdr3_nt: TGTGCCAGCAGCGTAGGGGGGCGCACCGGGGAGCTGTTTTTT
cdr3_length: 14; j_call: TRBJ1-4; clone_size: once; v_call: TRBV5-1; d_call: TRBD1; cdr3_aa: CASSLAQQGEKLFF; cdr3_nt: TGCGCCAGCAGCTTGGCGCAACAGGGGGAAAAACTGTTTTTT
cdr3_length: 14; j_call: TRBJ2-5; clone_size: .; v_call: TRBV19; d_call: TRBD2; cdr3_aa: CASSYYSGGETQYF; cdr3_nt: TGTGCCAGTAGCTATTATAGCGGGGGAGAGACCCAGTACTTC
cdr3_length: 14; j_call: TRBJ2-3; clone_size: once; v_call: TRBV15; d_call: .; cdr3_aa: CATSGRGSEDTQYF; cdr3_nt: TGTGCCACCAGCGGACGGGGGAGTGAGGATACGCAGTATTTT
cdr3_length: 14; j_call: TRBJ1-2; clone_size: .; v_call: TRBV15; d_call: .; cdr3_aa: CATSRDATTGGYTF; cdr3_nt: TGTGCCACCAGCAGAGATGCTACCACGGGTGGCTACACCTTC
cdr3_length: 15; j_call: TRBJ2-7; clone_size: .; v_call: TRBV5-1; d_call: TRBD1; cdr3_aa: CASSPILDRGNEQYF; cdr3_nt: TGCGCCAGCAGCCCTATTTTGGACAGGGGGAACGAGCAGTACTTC
cdr3_length: 16; j_call: TRBJ2-3; clone_size: .; v_call: TRBV6-6; d_call: .; cdr3_aa: CASSRSASTLTDTQYF; cdr3_nt: TGTGCCAGCAGCCGATCGGCATCCACCCTGACAGATACGCAGTATTTT
cdr3_length: 14; j_call: TRBJ2-7; clone_size: .; v_call: TRBV11-2; d_call: TRBD1; cdr3_aa: CASSFGTGAFEQYF; cdr3_nt: TGTGCCAGCAGCTTCGGGACAGGGGCGTTCGAGCAGTACTTC
cdr3_length: 14; j_call: TRBJ2-3; clone_size: .; v_call: TRBV24-1; d_call: TRBD1; cdr3_aa: CATGTGGFTDTQYF; cdr3_nt: TGTGCCACCGGGACAGGGGGCTTCACAGATACGCAGTATTTT